These T cell receptor beta chains were read from a single sample in a study of blood T cell repertoires in COVID-19. The repertoire was sequenced with immunoSEQ multiplex PCR; TCRdb's copy has only in-frame clones and lacks some. In the table there are a few hundred thousand clones, around three quarters of which are singletons. The sample consisted of peripheral blood. The receptors come from a woman aged 80 or over with acute or convalescent COVID-19. Each CDR3 is given with its conserved first and last residue. A D gene is named only where the DNA matches it firmly. Some rows mark clone size as missing; the rest say once, few, many or name a class of expanded clone.

abundance	v_gene	j_gene	d_gene	len	CDR3nt	CDR3aa
-	TRBV5-1	TRBJ1-2	-	13	TGCGCCAGCAGAACAGACCTTAACTATGGCTACACCTTC	CASRTDLNYGYTF
-	TRBV6-2/TRBV6-3	TRBJ2-1	TRBD2	16	TGTGCCAGCAGTACCCCGGTTAGCGGGGGGGCAAAGGAGCAGTTCTTC	CASSTPVSGGAKEQFF
-	TRBV12-3/TRBV12-4	TRBJ2-5	-	13	TGTGCCAGCAGTTTTGTCAACCAAGAGACCCAGTACTTC	CASSFVNQETQYF
few	TRBV3-1/TRBV3-2	TRBJ1-2	-	14	TGTGCCAGCAGCCAGGCGGGGGGCCTCTATGGCTACACCTTC	CASSQAGGLYGYTF
-	TRBV6-5	TRBJ1-2	TRBD1	15	TGTGCCAGCAGAATTCCCGGGACAGGGATGGGAGGCTACACCTTC	CASRIPGTGMGGYTF
-	TRBV5-1	TRBJ2-4	TRBD1	13	TGCGCCAGCAGCGCGGGACAGGGAAACATTCAGTACTTC	CASSAGQGNIQYF
-	TRBV9	TRBJ2-1	TRBD2	17	TGTGCCAGCAGCCCCCCAGCGGGAGGCATACGCAACAATGAGCAGTTCTTC	CASSPPAGGIRNNEQFF
-	TRBV18	TRBJ1-3	-	17	TGTGCCAGCTCACCACCAAACCAAGGGGTCCTTGGGAACACCATATATTTT	CASSPPNQGVLGNTIYF
-	TRBV7-6	TRBJ1-5	TRBD1	17	TGTGCCAGCAGCCCACAAAGAGGGGGACAGGGGCATCAGCCCCAGCATTTT	CASSPQRGGQGHQPQHF
-	TRBV19	TRBJ1-5	-	16	TGTGCCAGTAGTATTCCTGGATGGCAGGATAATCAGCCCCAGCATTTT	CASSIPGWQDNQPQHF
once	TRBV10-3	TRBJ2-2	-	13	TGTGCCATCAGTGAACAGGGCACCGGGGAGCTGTTTTTT	CAISEQGTGELFF
-	TRBV6-5	TRBJ1-3	-	13	TGTGCCAGCACCCGGAGCTCTGGAAACACCATATATTTT	CASTRSSGNTIYF
few	TRBV7-9	TRBJ2-1	TRBD1	17	TGTGCCAGCAGCTTAGCAGGACAGGCGAGCTCCTACAATGAGCAGTTCTTC	CASSLAGQASSYNEQFF
-	TRBV4-3	TRBJ2-7	TRBD2	14	TGCGCCAGCAGCCGATCGGGACTAGGGTACGAGCAGTACTTC	CASSRSGLGYEQYF
-	TRBV11-1	TRBJ2-7	TRBD2	14	TGTGCCAGCAGTTTCGGGACTACGGCCTACGAGCAGTACTTC	CASSFGTTAYEQYF
-	TRBV6-5	TRBJ1-2	-	15	TGTGCCAGCAGTTACTCGCAGCTAGCTAACTATGGCTACACCTTC	CASSYSQLANYGYTF